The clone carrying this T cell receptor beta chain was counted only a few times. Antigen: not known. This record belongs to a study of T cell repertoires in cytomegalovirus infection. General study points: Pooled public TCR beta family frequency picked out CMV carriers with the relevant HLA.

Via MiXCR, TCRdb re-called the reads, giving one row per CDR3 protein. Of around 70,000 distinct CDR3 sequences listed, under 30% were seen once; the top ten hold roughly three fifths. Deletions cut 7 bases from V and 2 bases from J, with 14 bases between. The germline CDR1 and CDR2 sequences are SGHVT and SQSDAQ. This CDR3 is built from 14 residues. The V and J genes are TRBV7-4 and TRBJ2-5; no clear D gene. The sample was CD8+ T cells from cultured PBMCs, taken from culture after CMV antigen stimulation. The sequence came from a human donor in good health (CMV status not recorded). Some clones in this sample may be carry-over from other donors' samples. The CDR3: CASTHPNIQETQYF. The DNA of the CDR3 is TGTGCCAGCACCCATCCCAACATACAAGAGACCCAGTACTTC.